The source of this T cell receptor beta chain is a study of breast tumors, draining lymph nodes, adjacent tissues. TCRdb independently ran MiXCR on the multiplex PCR reads; one entry per CDR3 protein. The profile shows 45,000 to 60,000 distinct CDR3 sequences, 23% of them singletons. General study results and limits: Tumor and nontumor repertoires were significantly more similar in luminal-like than in basal-like breast cancer. That most tumor T cells come from lymph nodes remained unproven. Tumor repertoires ranked between lymph nodes and nontumor tissue in diversity, with V and J gene preferences. Data fit most tumor T cells coming from lymph node, expanding in tumor.

This clonotype was seen repeatedly, ten times or more. The antigen is undetermined. A read error may account for a junction end that differs from germline. The TCR sequence derives from a female donor with breast cancer. Some clones in this sample may be carry-over from other donors' samples. The sequencing sample was made of breast tumor tissue.

The CDR3 coding sequence is TGTGCCAGCTCACCAGGTCCTACCTGGGATTTT. Its protein is CASSPGPTWDF. The chain couples TRBV18 to TRBJ2-3; D unresolved. The CDR3 contains 11 residues. Germline loops: CDR1 KGHSH, CDR2 LQKENI.